This T cell receptor beta chain was found in a study of T cell clones after liver transplantation. For the study at large: TCRbeta sequencing after a pre-transplant mixed lymphocyte reaction identified graft-donor-reactive clones, later tracked in post-transplant blood.

Worth noting for this clone: Antigen specificity is unknown.

The CDR3 has 15 residues. Trimming took 5 bases from V and 1 from J; bases not matched to a gene: 1. Germline V gene sequence: CDR1 SEHNR, CDR2 FQNEAQ (reference sequence). Profiling relied on immunoSEQ multiplex PCR, and the TCRdb table lists in-frame clones only, not all of them. This table has 75,000 to 95,000 clones, around 78% appearing once. Study-level findings and limits: Migration into the graft, not deletion, may explain lost graft donor-reactive T cells.

The rearrangement joins TRBV7-9 to TRBJ2-2; 10 bases fit TRBD1. This material consisted of CD4+ T cells from blood, taken at the 22-month timepoint. This TCR was sampled from a human patient who received a liver transplant. Part of the T cells may come from the graft donor. The CDR3 DNA follows: TGTGCCAGCAGCCGGACAGGGGGGAACACCGGGGAGCTGTTTTTT. It encodes CASSRTGGNTGELFF.